The present T cell receptor beta chain was sequenced within a study of shared clonotypes between healthy human individuals. Across the study: The plates for each donor numbered three CD4 naive, three CD4 memory, two CD8 naive and one CD8 memory. Whole-study findings and limits: Clonotypes not shared had lower generation probabilities than those common to all four donors. Naive CD4 clonotype sharing across several donors was 4% to 5%.

TCRdb's table, derived via immunoSEQ multiplex PCR, lists solely in-frame clones and lacks some. The data show around 2,000,000 clones, with approximately 94% seen just once and roughly 1.2% held by the top ten. The V end was cut by 8 bases, the J end by 2 bases, with 8 bases between. Germline CDR1 and CDR2: SNHLY and FYNNEI. The CDR3 is 12 amino acids. Selected positively for CCR7 and CD45RO-negative, naive CD8 cells excluded terminally differentiated effector memory CD45RA+ cells. Of note for this clone: Its antigen is unknown.

The sequenced material came from naive CD8+ T cells sorted from blood. The chain couples TRBV2 to TRBJ2-3; tentatively, D is TRBD2 (5 bases). The origin of this receptor is a man aged 18 to 29 in good health. In DNA form, the CDR3 reads TGTGCCAGCCACCTAGCCACAGATACGCAGTATTTT. Amino acid sequence: CASHLATDTQYF. Looking up the rest from reference TRBV2 and TRBJ2-3 gives the full variable domain: EPEVTQTPSHQVTQMGQEVILRCVPISNHLYFYWYRQILGQKVEFLVSFYNNEISEKSEIFDDQFSVERPDGSNFTLKIRSTKLEDSAMYFCASHLATDTQYFGPGTRLTVL.